The T cell receptor beta chain under discussion was sequenced for a study of glioma-infiltrating T cells after dendritic cell vaccination. At the level of the study: Samples are from glioblastoma patients in Phase I and II dendritic cell vaccine trials.

The time point: after dendritic cell vaccination, including at tumor progression/relapse. CDR1 is LNHDA and CDR2 is SQIVND in the germline V gene (reference sequence). The CDR3 spans 14 residues. V lost 9 bases and J lost 3, with 15 bases in between. Amplification used 60 V beta primers and 13 J beta primers. Measured with immunoSEQ multiplex PCR; TCRdb has only the in-frame clones, and not every one. The table has 90,000 to 110,000 clones, about 90% seen once. This sequence was found in a human donor with glioblastoma. V gene TRBV19 combines with J gene TRBJ2-1, with D perhaps matching TRBD1 (6 bases). The material was blood, obtained after dendritic cell vaccination. The CDR3 protein is CASGTQSDYNEQFF. The CDR3 coding sequence is TGTGCCAGCGGGACACAATCGGACTACAATGAGCAGTTCTTC.